Below, 30 T cell receptor beta chains from the same sample are listed, as sequenced in a study of siplizumab effects on memory and regulatory T cells. Assay: immunoSEQ multiplex PCR; the TCRdb copy retains only in-frame clones and omits some. Of about 100,000 clones in the sample, 80% to 95% were seen once. The sequencing sample was made of CD4+ T cells sorted from blood. The receptors derive from a human donor in good health.

J is TRBJ2-5 and V is TRBV5-1, with D perhaps TRBD2 (7 bases). Trimming took off 2 bases at V and 1 base at J, with 15 bases between the two ends. CDR1 and CDR2 (germline): SGHRS, YFSETQ. The CDR3 length is 16 residues. The DNA of the CDR3 is TGCGCCAGCAGCTTCGCCTCCCGGGGGGCCCAAGAGACCCAGTACTTC. Its protein product is CASSFASRGAQETQYF.

This clone appeared once. The rearrangement links TRBV10-3 to TRBJ1-1, with D possibly being TRBD1 (5 bases). Germline lookup yields CDR1 ENHRY and CDR2 SYGVKD. The CDR3 runs 16 residues. The V and J ends lost 0 bases and 6 bases respectively, with 17 bases between them. CDR3 sequence: CAISESSGSGAAEAFF. The CDR3 nucleotides read TGTGCCATCAGTGAGTCCTCCGGCAGCGGGGCCGCTGAAGCTTTCTTT.

The chain couples TRBV2 to TRBJ1-5; D gene unclear. The CDR3 consists of 13 residues. Germline V gene lookup returns CDR1 SNHLY and CDR2 FYNNEI. The V end was cut by 7 bases, the J end by 3 bases, with 10 bases between. The CDR3 sequence is CASNQVLNQPQHF. In DNA, the CDR3 is TGTGCCAGCAACCAGGTACTCAATCAGCCCCAGCATTTT.

The chain joins TRBV9 to TRBJ2-5; 8 nucleotides agree with TRBD2. Germline trimming cut 2 bases from V and 4 bases from J; bases unmatched to any gene: 7. The CDR3 consists of 15 residues. Germline V gene data show CDR1 as SGDLS and CDR2 as YYNGEE. CDR3 in amino acids: CASSVRTGGLETQYF. For the CDR3, the DNA is TGTGCCAGCAGCGTTCGGACGGGGGGGCTAGAGACCCAGTACTTC.

The CDR3 spells CASSYGQATSGNTIYF. CDR3 bases: TGTGCCAGCAGTTACGGGCAGGCCACCTCTGGAAACACCATATATTTT. The chain couples TRBV6-5 to TRBJ1-3, with D uncertain. Germline lookup yields CDR1 MNHEY and CDR2 SVGAGI. The CDR3 runs 16 residues. Trimming removed 2 bases at V and 0 bases at J, with 11 bases between.

The chain combines TRBV23-1 with TRBJ2-3; 7 positions agree with TRBD1. TRBV23-1 is reported as an ORF; its role is uncertain. The CDR3 consists of 17 residues. J was trimmed by 4 bases and V by 1 base; bases with no gene match: 11. CDR3 DNA: TGCGCCAGCAGTCAATGCCCCGTGACAGGGCCCCCAGATACGCAGTATTTT. Its protein product is CASSQCPVTGPPDTQYF.

The rearrangement uses TRBV14 and TRBJ1-4, with D uncertain. The CDR3 runs 15 residues. V was pared by 0 bases and J by 4 bases, with 9 bases between. The germline CDR1 and CDR2 sequences are SGHDN and FVKESK. The CDR3 coding sequence is TGTGCCAGCAGCCAAGAATTCATGTTTAATGAAAAACTGTTTTTT. Amino acids: CASSQEFMFNEKLFF.

The chain recombines TRBV5-1 with TRBJ2-3, with D possibly matching TRBD2 (5 bases). The CDR3 runs 13 residues. Germline V gene lookup returns CDR1 SGHRS and CDR2 YFSETQ. V lost 4 bases and J lost 6, with 12 bases in between. The CDR3: CASSGGLSDTQYF. The CDR3 nucleotides read TGCGCCAGCAGCGGTGGACTCTCTGATACGCAGTATTTT.

V usage is TRBV7-3 and J usage is TRBJ2-7; 9 positions match TRBD1. The trim removed 2 bases at V and 2 bases at J, leaving 4 bases unmatched. CDR1 and CDR2 (germline): SGHTA, FQGTGA. There are 15 residues in the CDR3. CDR3 DNA sequence: TGTGCCAGCAGCTTAGGTGGGACAGGGACCTACGAGCAGTACTTC. Translated, it gives CASSLGGTGTYEQYF.

The CDR3 is CASSIDPWEKNYGYTF. As DNA, the CDR3 is TGTGCCAGTAGTATAGATCCGTGGGAGAAGAACTATGGCTACACCTTC. The rearrangement uses TRBV19 and TRBJ1-2; D unclear. Germline values: CDR1 LNHDA, CDR2 SQIVND (reference sequence). The V end was cut by 0 bases, the J end by 2 bases, with 13 bases between. The CDR3 totals 16 residues.

The V call is TRBV18, the J call TRBJ1-1; D call uncertain. The CDR3 runs 12 residues. Germline V gives CDR1 KGHSH, CDR2 LQKENI. V was cut by 6 bases and J by 4 bases, with 9 bases left in between. The DNA of the CDR3 is TGTGCCAGCTCGGAAAAGGGCACTGAAGCTTTCTTT. Translating gives CASSEKGTEAFF.

V gene TRBV18 combines with J gene TRBJ2-7, with no clear D. The length of the CDR3 is 15 residues. Between the trimmed V and J ends, which lost 4 bases and 0 bases, there was a span of 13 bases. The germline gives CDR1 KGHSH, CDR2 LQKENI. CDR3 DNA sequence: TGTGCCAGCTCACGAGCCCGGACGGACTCCTACGAGCAGTACTTC. It is translated as CASSRARTDSYEQYF.

V is TRBV10-3 and J is TRBJ2-1, with a weak D call TRBD2 (6 bases). Deletions cut 3 bases from V and 6 bases from J, with 12 bases between. The CDR3 is made up of 14 amino acids. Germline CDR1 and CDR2: ENHRY and SYGVKD. The CDR3 bases are TGTGCCATCAGTGACGGGGGTCCGGCCAATGAGCAGTTCTTC. Translated: CAISDGGPANEQFF.

The CDR3 region has the DNA TGTGCCAGCTCACCAGGGATGGAAAACACCATATATTTT. Translated: CASSPGMENTIYF. The rearrangement joins TRBV18 to TRBJ1-3; no firm D call. This CDR3 contains 13 residues. V dropped 2 bases and J dropped 6 bases, with 8 bases sitting between them. CDR1 and CDR2 (germline): KGHSH, LQKENI.

The J gene is TRBJ1-1, the V gene TRBV18; D gene uncertain. The germline gives CDR1 KGHSH, CDR2 LQKENI. Trimming took off 1 base at V and 4 bases at J, with 7 bases between the two ends. The CDR3 loop spans 13 amino acids. CDR3 DNA sequence: TGTGCCAGCTCACCACAGGGTCCCACTGAAGCTTTCTTT. Translation gives CASSPQGPTEAFF.

The chain links TRBV7-9 to TRBJ2-7, with 8 bases fitting TRBD1. V gave up 4 bases and J gave up 0 bases; unmatched junction bases: 5. The CDR3 covers 15 residues. Germline V CDR1 and CDR2: SEHNR, FQNEAQ (reference sequence). CDR3 sequence reads: CASSSWTGSSYEQYF. DNA for the CDR3: TGTGCCAGCAGCTCCTGGACAGGGAGCTCCTACGAGCAGTACTTC.

The chain employs TRBV2 and TRBJ2-3; a possible D gene is TRBD1 (6 bases). Per germline, CDR1 SNHLY and CDR2 FYNNEI. The CDR3 runs to 14 residues. With 8 bases removed from V and 9 bases from J, the gap between germline ends came to 21 bases. CDR3 protein: CASRTQTGQGTQYF. CDR3 in DNA: TGTGCCAGCCGAACTCAGACAGGTCAAGGGACGCAGTATTTT.

This chain uses TRBV9 with TRBJ1-6; D ambiguous. Trimming stripped 0 bases from V and 10 bases from J, with 14 bases between. The CDR3 loop spans 15 amino acids. Germline lookup yields CDR1 SGDLS and CDR2 YYNGEE. CDR3 DNA: TGTGCCAGCAGCGTAGAAGAGGTCGAGAGCTCACCCCTCCACTTT. The encoded protein is CASSVEEVESSPLHF.

This clone was seen more than once but under ten times. The chain employs TRBV5-6 and TRBJ1-5, with 7 nucleotides matching TRBD1. The CDR3 runs 15 residues. Germline CDR1 and CDR2: SGHDT and YYEEEE. The J segment lost 2 bases and the V segment lost 1 base, leaving 3 bases of the junction unmatched. CDR3 protein: CASSLFGTGNQPQHF. For the CDR3, the DNA is TGTGCCAGCAGCTTGTTCGGGACAGGCAATCAGCCCCAGCATTTT.

The rearrangement links TRBV27 to TRBJ1-1; D possibly corresponds to TRBD1 (5 bases). The CDR3 loop spans 12 amino acids. V lost 5 bases and J 7 bases, leaving 11 bases between the germline ends. CDR1 is MNHEY and CDR2 is SMNVEV in the germline V gene (reference sequence). The chain's CDR3 is CASSLGQGEAFF. CDR3 nucleotides: TGTGCCAGCAGTCTGGGGCAGGGTGAAGCTTTCTTT.

The chain couples TRBV4-3 to TRBJ2-3; possibly TRBD2 for D (6 bases). The ends were cut back, 1 base at V and 1 base at J, with 21 bases in the middle. The CDR3 consists of 19 residues. Germline V gives CDR1 LGHNA, CDR2 YSLEER. CDR3 in DNA: TGCGCCAGCAGCCAAGCCCCAAACCCGATGGGGGGACGCACAGATACGCAGTATTTT. As protein: CASSQAPNPMGGRTDTQYF.

The J gene is TRBJ1-5, the V gene TRBV7-9, with a tentative D call TRBD1 (6 bases). The CDR3 sequence is 17 residues long. The germline V and J ends were trimmed by 0 bases and 5 bases, with 17 bases remaining between them. Germline V gene sequence: CDR1 SEHNR, CDR2 FQNEAQ (reference sequence). The CDR3 protein is CASSLAGEGGLYQPQHF. The CDR3 bases are TGTGCCAGCAGCTTAGCAGGGGAAGGGGGTTTATATCAGCCCCAGCATTTT.

This chain joins TRBV11-2 and TRBJ1-6; 7 nucleotides agree with TRBD1. Germline-derived CDR1 and CDR2 are SGHAT and FQNNGV. Trimming at V came to 5 bases and at J to 12 bases, leaving 16 bases not matched to a gene. The CDR3 has 16 amino acids. CDR3 bases: TGTGCCAGCAGCCCGCTTGGGGGGACAGAACGGGAACCCCTCCACTTT. This gives the protein CASSPLGGTEREPLHF.

This chain links TRBV5-5 with TRBJ2-3, with D perhaps TRBD1 or TRBD2 (5 bases each). V was shortened by 2 bases and J by 0 bases, with 13 bases between the two germline ends. Germline lookup yields CDR1 SGHKS and CDR2 YYEKEE (reference sequence). This CDR3 comprises 16 residues. For the CDR3, the DNA is TGTGCCAGCAGCTTATTGGGGGATTCTAGCACAGATACGCAGTATTTT. It specifies CASSLLGDSSTDTQYF.

This sequence joins TRBV4-1 and TRBJ1-5, with D perhaps matching TRBD1 (6 bases). The CDR3 length is 16 residues. Germline V gives CDR1 MGHRA, CDR2 YSYEKL. Trimming took 6 bases from V and 0 from J, leaving 15 bases between them. CDR3 DNA: TGCGCCAGCAGTCCCGGGACATCCTATAGCAATCAGCCCCAGCATTTT. It translates to CASSPGTSYSNQPQHF.

The chain links TRBV25-1 to TRBJ2-3; D ambiguous. The CDR3 covers 13 residues. The V gene lost 4 bases and the J gene lost 4 bases, with 9 bases spanning the gap. Germline V CDR1 and CDR2: MGHDK, SYGVNS. CDR3 bases: TGTGCCAGCAGTGTTGCTGGCTCAGATACGCAGTATTTT. Translating gives CASSVAGSDTQYF.

The chain carries TRBV20-1 and TRBJ2-7, with D perhaps being TRBD1 or TRBD2 (5 bases each). Trimming pared 6 bases from V and 6 bases from J, leaving 9 bases between. This CDR3 contains 10 residues. Germline values: CDR1 DFQATT, CDR2 SNEGSKA (reference sequence). Here the CDR3 DNA reads TGCAGTGCGGGGGACCTCGAGCAGTACTTC. This translates into CSAGDLEQYF.

The chain carries TRBV30 and TRBJ2-3, with TRBD2 identical over 8 bases. J was trimmed by 2 bases and V by 4 bases; bases with no gene match: 8. From germline, CDR1 is GTSNPN and CDR2 SVGIG (reference sequence). This CDR3 region has 15 residues. CDR3 coding DNA: TGTGCCTGGACTCCCGGACTAGCACTCACAGATACGCAGTATTTT. Its protein is CAWTPGLALTDTQYF.

V and J are TRBV19 and TRBJ1-4, with D possibly TRBD1 on 5 matching bases. The germline CDR1 and CDR2 sequences are LNHDA and SQIVND (reference sequence). Trimming removed 11 bases at V and 4 bases at J, with 11 bases between. The CDR3 has 12 amino acids. The CDR3 coding sequence is TGTGCCGGAGGCGGGGGTAATGAAAAACTGTTTTTT. This translates into CAGGGGNEKLFF.

The chain joins TRBV27 to TRBJ2-2; 11 positions match TRBD1. The CDR3 covers 15 residues. Germline V gene sequence: CDR1 MNHEY, CDR2 SMNVEV (reference sequence). Unmatched junction bases numbered 3, after V lost 5 bases and J lost 4 bases. CDR3 protein: CASSGTGGRTGELFF. In nucleotides, the CDR3 is TGTGCCAGCAGTGGGACAGGGGGTCGCACCGGGGAGCTGTTTTTT.